One sample yielded the 27 T cell receptor beta chains listed below, sequenced in a study of OX40 agonist ivuxolimab in advanced cancers. Sequenced by immunoSEQ multiplex PCR; TCRdb stores in-frame clones only, minus some. This sample has approximately 83,000 clones; roughly 80% occur once, and the top ten carry roughly 4.5%. Source: CD4+ or CD8+ T cells sorted from blood, taken in a trial of the OX40 agonist ivuxolimab. The receptors stem from an adult with an advanced solid tumor such as melanoma, head and neck, liver or kidney cancer.

This chain uses TRBV29-1 with TRBJ2-3; D might be TRBD1 (6 bases). Trimming stripped 6 bases from V and 10 bases from J, with 20 bases between. CDR1 and CDR2 from the germline V gene are SQVTM and ANQGSEA. The CDR3 consists of 13 residues. This CDR3 is CSVDVDSRTAQYF. The CDR3 DNA follows: TGCAGCGTCGACGTGGACAGTCGGACCGCGCAGTATTTT.

The chain links TRBV18 to TRBJ1-4; D is uncertain. CDR1 and CDR2 (germline): KGHSH, LQKENI. V was trimmed by 3 bases and J by 0 bases, leaving 11 bases between them. This CDR3 has 16 residues. CDR3 in DNA: TGTGCCAGCTCACCGTTCGATCTTACAACTAATGAAAAACTGTTTTTT. It is translated as CASSPFDLTTNEKLFF.

The rearrangement joins TRBV29-1 to TRBJ2-5; no clear D. The end of the DNA fits TRBJ2-7 better, so the J call may be wrong. The CDR3 loop spans 12 amino acids. Germline values: CDR1 SQVTM, CDR2 ANQGSEA. The DNA of the CDR3 is TGCAGCGTCAAGGATATGGAATACGAGCAGTACTTC. It is translated as CSVKDMEYEQYF.

The CDR3 region is CASPTEGQGLNAQYF. CDR3 DNA sequence: TGTGCCAGCCCGACCGAAGGACAGGGATTAAATGCGCAGTATTTT. V gene TRBV21-1 combines with J gene TRBJ2-3; the table names TRBD1, a call not compared with the DNA. TRBV21-1 is an annotated pseudogene. The CDR3 has 15 amino acids.

This clone was recorded a few times. The chain has TRBV11-2 and TRBJ2-1, with TRBD2 matching 11 bases. Trimming cost V 4 bases and J 8 bases; bases outside gene matches: 16. CDR1 is SGHAT and CDR2 is FQNNGV in the germline V gene. CDR3 length: 18 amino acids. In nucleotides, the CDR3 is TGTGCCAGCAGCTCAAAGAGACTAGCGGGGTTGAGTCGTGATGAGCAGTTCTTC. Translation: CASSSKRLAGLSRDEQFF.

V is TRBV7-6 and J is TRBJ2-1, with a tentative D call TRBD2 (5 bases). With 1 base removed from V and 7 bases from J, the gap between germline ends came to 20 bases. Germline CDR1 reads SGHVS; CDR2 reads FNYEAQ. CDR3 length equals 17 residues. DNA of the CDR3: TGTGCCAGCAGCTTAGTGACCGTCCCTACTAGGTGGAATGAGCAGTTCTTC. It is translated as CASSLVTVPTRWNEQFF.

About this clone itself: The same CDR3 is also encoded by other DNA sequences in this sample. The gene calls are TRBV5-1 and TRBJ2-5; D gene unclear. The CDR3 sequence is 14 residues long. Germline V CDR1 and CDR2: SGHRS, YFSETQ. V lost 0 bases to trimming and J lost 2 bases, with 8 bases between them. This chain's CDR3 is CASSLGLAQETQYF. CDR3 in DNA: TGCGCCAGCAGCTTGGGACTCGCACAAGAGACCCAGTACTTC.

J is TRBJ1-4 and V is TRBV7-9; 9 bases line up with TRBD1. J gave up 8 bases and V 5 bases, and 3 bases lay outside the gene matches. The germline gives CDR1 SEHNR, CDR2 FQNEAQ (reference sequence). The CDR3 covers 13 residues. In nucleotides, the CDR3 is TGTGCCAGCAGCACAGGGGGCCAGGAAAAACTGTTTTTT. This encodes CASSTGGQEKLFF. The full variable domain, in which reference TRBV7-9 and TRBJ1-4 provide the parts outside the CDR3, is DTGVSQNPRHKITKRGQNVTFRCDPISEHNRLYWYRQTLGQGPEFLTYFQNEAQLEKSRLLSDRFSAERPKGSFSTLEIQRTEQGDSAMYLCASSTGGQEKLFFGSGTQLSVL.

The rearrangement links TRBV4-1 to TRBJ1-6; 9 bases line up with TRBD1. V was pared by 4 bases and J by 5 bases, with 3 bases of the junction left unmatched. The CDR3 loop spans 15 amino acids. The germline V gene has CDR1 MGHRA and CDR2 YSYEKL. The CDR3 region has the DNA TGCGCCAGCAGCCTGCGGACAGGGGATAATTCACCCCTCCACTTT. Translating gives CASSLRTGDNSPLHF.

The chain links TRBV30 to TRBJ1-1; unclear D gene. This CDR3 comprises 14 residues. Trimming pared 0 bases from V and 3 bases from J, leaving 11 bases between. CDR1 is GTSNPN, CDR2 SVGIG, per germline (reference sequence). The CDR3 spells CAWSVQLGHTEAFF. The CDR3 DNA reads as TGTGCCTGGAGTGTACAGCTAGGGCACACTGAAGCTTTCTTT. Filled out from reference TRBV30 and TRBJ1-1, the complete variable domain reads SQTIHQWPATLVQPVGSPLSLECTVEGTSNPNLYWYRQAAGRGLQLLFYSVGIGQISSEVPQNLSASRPQDRQFILSSKKLLLSDSGFYLCAWSVQLGHTEAFFGQGTRLTVV.

The V call is TRBV7-9, the J call TRBJ1-1, with 7 bases identical to TRBD1. CDR3 length equals 16 residues. With 1 base clipped from V and 6 bases from J, the junction kept 11 bases outside the gene matches. CDR1 SEHNR and CDR2 FQNEAQ come from the germline V gene (reference sequence). The CDR3 here is CASSLGLGQVSSEAFF. The CDR3 DNA is TGTGCCAGCAGCTTAGGGCTCGGACAGGTCTCGTCTGAAGCTTTCTTT.

The chain uses TRBV14 and TRBJ2-7; the D is unclear. V dropped 4 bases and J dropped 0 bases, with 7 bases sitting between them. CDR1 is SGHDN, CDR2 FVKESK, per germline. CDR3 length equals 13 residues. Written as DNA, the CDR3 is TGTGCCAGCAGCCGGGCAGCCTCCTACGAGCAGTACTTC. Protein sequence: CASSRAASYEQYF.

J is TRBJ2-7 and V is TRBV11-3, with D hard to call. The V gene lost 5 bases and the J gene lost 2 bases, with 16 bases spanning the gap. Per germline, CDR1 SGHNT and CDR2 YENEEA. The CDR3 spans 15 residues. CDR3 loop: CASSLGGGDTYEQYF. The DNA for the CDR3 is TGTGCCAGCAGCCTCGGTGGCGGAGATACCTACGAGCAGTACTTC.

V and J are TRBV5-1 and TRBJ2-2; no firm D call. The length of the CDR3 is 16 residues. Trimming pared 0 bases from V and 5 bases from J, leaving 14 bases between. The V gene's germline CDR1 is SGHRS and CDR2 YFSETQ. Here the CDR3 reads CASSLVAVPGTGELFF. In DNA, the CDR3 is TGCGCCAGCAGCTTGGTTGCGGTCCCCGGGACCGGGGAGCTGTTTTTT.

The V gene is TRBV6-5, the J gene TRBJ1-4; TRBD1 might be the D (5 bases). The germline V and J ends were trimmed by 4 bases and 7 bases, with 7 bases remaining between them. The CDR3 length is 12 residues. Germline V CDR1 and CDR2: MNHEY, SVGAGI. The CDR3 loop reads CASSLRGEKLFF. The CDR3 region has the DNA TGTGCCAGCAGTTTGAGGGGTGAAAAACTGTTTTTT.

This chain joins TRBV2 and TRBJ2-3, with D perhaps assigned TRBD1 or TRBD2 (5 bases each). CDR1 and CDR2 (germline): SNHLY, FYNNEI. There are 13 residues in the CDR3. Trimming stripped 6 bases from V and 2 bases from J, with 9 bases between. CDR3 nucleotides: TGTGCCAGCAGGGGGGAGTACACAGATACGCAGTATTTT. Its translation is CASRGEYTDTQYF.

Regarding this clone: Compared with germline, one end of the junction differs, possibly owing to a read error. The chain recombines TRBV7-7 with TRBJ2-3, with D possibly called TRBD1 or TRBD2 (5 bases each). Per the germline V gene, CDR1 is SSHAT and CDR2 is FNYEAQ (reference sequence). The CDR3 runs to 14 residues. The CDR3 loop is CASSLRGGTDTQYF. CDR3 bases: TGTGCTAGCAGCTTAAGAGGGGGCACAGATACGCAGTATTTT.

This sequence joins TRBV4-2 and TRBJ2-2; TRBD2 aligns across 9 bases. Germline lookup yields CDR1 LGHNA and CDR2 YNFKEQ. The CDR3 length is 16 residues. V lost 7 bases, J lost 4 bases, and 10 bases stayed unmatched. The CDR3 DNA reads as TGTGCCAGCAACAGGGGTCTAGCGGGGCCCACCGGGGAGCTGTTTTTT. Protein sequence: CASNRGLAGPTGELFF.

The chain recombines TRBV14 with TRBJ2-5; D is ambiguous. V dropped 4 bases and J dropped 0 bases, with 6 bases sitting between them. The CDR3 has 13 residues. The germline gives CDR1 SGHDN, CDR2 FVKESK. CDR3 nucleotides: TGTGCCAGCAGCCTCTCGTACCAAGAGACCCAGTACTTC. As protein: CASSLSYQETQYF.

This CDR3 reads CASSSMTQNYGYTF. CDR3 sequence (DNA): TGCGCCAGCAGCTCAATGACACAGAACTATGGCTACACCTTC. This chain connects TRBV5-1 to TRBJ1-2, with D uncertain. V lost 3 bases, J lost 2 bases, and 11 bases lay in between. CDR1 is SGHRS, CDR2 YFSETQ, per germline. The CDR3 covers 14 residues.

This clone was recorded only once. This chain connects TRBV27 to TRBJ2-4, with D possibly matching TRBD1 (6 bases). CDR1 is MNHEY, CDR2 SMNVEV, per germline (reference sequence). There are 15 residues in the CDR3. Trimming removed 2 bases from V and 5 bases from J, with 13 bases in between. The CDR3 loop reads CASSLNGQSQNIQYF. CDR3 nucleotides: TGTGCCAGCAGTTTAAACGGACAGAGTCAAAACATTCAGTACTTC.

The chain is built from TRBV19 and TRBJ2-3; no clear D. The germline V gene has CDR1 LNHDA and CDR2 SQIVND (reference sequence). The V gene lost 8 bases and the J gene lost 4 bases, with 13 bases spanning the gap. This CDR3 comprises 13 residues. CDR3 amino acids: CASLGVAADTQYF. CDR3 nucleotide sequence: TGTGCCAGTCTTGGAGTAGCCGCAGATACGCAGTATTTT.

The chain uses TRBV7-9 and TRBJ1-2; 7 nucleotides align to TRBD1. CDR1 is SEHNR, CDR2 FQNEAQ, per germline (reference sequence). J lost 7 bases, V lost 2 bases, and 4 bases had no gene match. The CDR3 extends over 13 amino acids. The CDR3 DNA reads as TGTGCCAGCAGCTTACAGGGGGTATTTGGCTACACCTTC. It is translated as CASSLQGVFGYTF. Supplemented by reference TRBV7-9 and TRBJ1-2, the full variable domain reads DTGVSQNPRHKITKRGQNVTFRCDPISEHNRLYWYRQTLGQGPEFLTYFQNEAQLEKSRLLSDRFSAERPKGSFSTLEIQRTEQGDSAMYLCASSLQGVFGYTFGSGTRLTVV.

V is TRBV6-5 and J is TRBJ1-1, with D maybe TRBD1 (6 bases). CDR1 is MNHEY and CDR2 is SVGAGI in the germline V gene. The V end lost 6 bases, the J end lost 1 base, and 9 bases lay between the germline ends. CDR3 size: 13 residues. CDR3 in amino acids: CASRLQGNTEAFF. DNA for the CDR3: TGTGCCAGCAGACTACAGGGGAACACTGAAGCTTTCTTT.

This clone showed up just once. The rearrangement joins TRBV18 to TRBJ2-5; 11 bases line up with TRBD1. Germline CDR1 reads KGHSH; CDR2 reads LQKENI. V lost 1 base to trimming and J lost 5 bases; unmatched junction nucleotides: 3. The CDR3 is made up of 15 amino acids. In DNA form, the CDR3 reads TGTGCCAGCTCACCACGGACAGGGGGCGAGGAGACCCAGTACTTC. Translated, it gives CASSPRTGGEETQYF.

The rearrangement links TRBV5-5 to TRBJ2-7, with unresolved D. Germline V gene data show CDR1 as SGHKS and CDR2 as YYEKEE (reference sequence). The CDR3 totals 13 residues. V lost 1 base and J 4 bases, leaving 9 bases between the germline ends. CDR3: CASSLIANYEQYF. The CDR3 DNA reads as TGTGCCAGCAGCTTGATTGCAAATTACGAGCAGTACTTC.

The chain recombines TRBV7-9 with TRBJ2-5, with D maybe TRBD1 (6 bases). The V end lost 5 bases, the J end lost 1 base, and 17 bases lay between the germline ends. The CDR3 sequence is 16 residues long. The germline gives CDR1 SEHNR, CDR2 FQNEAQ (reference sequence). The CDR3 nucleotides read TGTGCCAGCAGCCCGCGGACCAGGGGTGTCCAAGAGACCCAGTACTTC. Amino acids: CASSPRTRGVQETQYF.